This T cell receptor (beta chain) originates from a study of Tregs in tolerant kidney transplant recipients. Thawed PBMCs were FACS-sorted into unstimulated CD4+CD25+CD127- regulatory T cells, CD4+CD25- non-regulatory cells, CD4 and CD8 cells. Study-level findings and limits: Nucleotide sequences could not be compared across some patients' samples due to primer changes. Activated donor B cell expansion appeared to reveal the most relevant donor-specific TCRbeta repertoire. Biological reproducibility was not directly addressed, but technical replication error appeared minimal.

This clone was found once. Its antigen is still unknown. CDR3 length: 11 residues. Trimming took 3 bases from V and 7 from J, leaving 6 bases between them. CDR1 MNHNS and CDR2 SASEGT come from the germline V gene. Profiled with immunoSEQ multiplex PCR; TCRdb holds only in-frame clones, not every one. Of 85,000 to 100,000 clones detected, more than 85% appear once; the ten largest clones hold 0.46%. The chain carries TRBV6-1 and TRBJ1-2; D remains unclear. This clonotype was sampled from a human donor who received a combined kidney and bone marrow transplant. The source material was CD4+ T cells from blood, sampled before the transplant. In nucleotides, the CDR3 is TGTGCCAGCAGTGACTCAGGTGGCTACACCTTC. It codes for CASSDSGGYTF.